These T cell receptor beta chains were read from a single sample in a study of CD8 T cells in ankylosing spondylitis. TCRdb recomputed calls from the 5' RACE reads with MiXCR, one row per CDR3 protein. Counted here are about 540,000 distinct CDR3 sequences, approximately 11% occurring once; the ten biggest clones make up under 7.5%. Sequenced: blood, either unsorted or a sorted T cell fraction (not recorded which). These receptor sequences come from a male donor with ankylosing spondylitis. Both conserved end residues are part of each CDR3. D genes are given only for firm matches. Only part of the rows carry a size: once, few, many, or a class if the clone is expanded.

j_call clone_size d_call v_call cdr3_aa cdr3_nt
TRBJ1-4 many TRBD1 TRBV4-2 CASSPANSGTGGEKLFF TGTGCCAGCAGCCCAGCAAACTCCGGGACAGGGGGAGAAAAACTGTTTTTT
TRBJ2-1 - TRBD2 TRBV18 CASSPGVPSGYNEQFF TGTGCCAGCTCACCGGGGGTGCCTAGCGGGTACAATGAGCAGTTCTTC
TRBJ2-3 few TRBD1 TRBV20-1 CSARVGGGDTQYF TGCAGTGCTAGAGTAGGGGGCGGGGATACGCAGTATTTT
TRBJ2-1 many - TRBV25-1 CASSPRGTDYNEQFF TGTGCCAGCAGTCCCCGCGGGACGGACTACAATGAGCAGTTCTTC
TRBJ1-3 few - TRBV12-3/TRBV12-4 CASSPDTGGGNTIYF TGTGCCAGCAGCCCGGACACGGGGGGAGGAAACACCATATATTTT
TRBJ2-2 - - TRBV5-4 CASSPGTRTGELFF TGTGCCAGCAGCCCCGGGACTCGCACCGGGGAGCTGTTTTTT
TRBJ1-2 few - TRBV20-1 CSASLLEGPFNYGYTF TGCAGTGCTAGTCTTCTGGAGGGGCCGTTTAACTATGGCTACACCTTC
TRBJ1-1 - - TRBV24-1 CATSDTRKGYTEAFF TGTGCCACCAGTGATACACGAAAAGGTTACACTGAAGCTTTCTTT
TRBJ1-5 - TRBD1 TRBV19 CASSIYRGQRDQPQHF TGTGCCAGTAGTATATACAGGGGGCAACGGGATCAGCCCCAGCATTTT
TRBJ2-7 - - TRBV20-1 CSARGASIYEQYF TGCAGTGCAAGAGGGGCCAGTATCTACGAGCAGTACTTC
TRBJ1-2 few - TRBV27 CASSFTGYGYTF TGTGCCAGCAGTTTCACGGGCTATGGCTACACCTTC
TRBJ2-5 few TRBD2 TRBV20-1 CSANIAGIAETQYF TGCAGTGCTAACATAGCGGGAATTGCGGAGACCCAGTACTTC
TRBJ2-2 - - TRBV5-1 CASRRGMNTGELFF TGCGCCAGCAGACGGGGGATGAACACCGGGGAGCTGTTTTTT
TRBJ1-5 few - TRBV27 CASSFTTGPQHF TGTGCCAGCAGTTTCACGACAGGACCCCAGCATTTT
TRBJ2-2 many - TRBV7-9 CASSLEVNTGELFF TGTGCCAGCAGCTTAGAAGTTAACACCGGGGAGCTGTTTTTT
TRBJ2-3 few TRBD2 TRBV4-2 CASSQLTSGRSTDTQYF TGTGCCAGCAGCCAATTGACTAGCGGGAGAAGTACAGATACGCAGTATTTT
TRBJ2-7 - - TRBV5-1 CASSLESGFPNEQYF TGCGCCAGCAGCTTGGAGTCCGGGTTCCCTAACGAGCAGTACTTC
TRBJ2-1 - - TRBV12-5 CASGLGVTANEQFF TGTGCTAGTGGTTTGGGGGTAACAGCGAATGAGCAGTTCTTC
TRBJ2-5 - TRBD1 TRBV5-6 CASSTRTGILETQYF TGTGCCAGCAGCACCAGGACAGGGATTTTGGAGACCCAGTACTTC
TRBJ2-3 - - TRBV20-1 CSARGEEITDTQYF TGCAGTGCTAGGGGTGAGGAGATTACAGATACGCAGTATTTT
TRBJ1-1 - TRBD1 TRBV28 CASSLPTGKATEAFF TGTGCCAGCAGTTTACCGACAGGGAAGGCGACTGAAGCTTTCTTT